These 23 T cell receptor beta chains share one sample of origin, sequenced in a study of coeliac disease. Method: immunoSEQ multiplex PCR; TCRdb's copy keeps in-frame clones and lacks some. The sample lists thousands of clones; around 66% were seen once. The sequencing input was lamina propria lymphocytes from the gut. The receptors originated from a woman in her fifties or sixties with celiac disease.

Concerning this clone: At the DNA level, this CDR3 is encoded by other sequences in the same sample as well. The chain joins TRBV18 to TRBJ1-5, with 7 bases aligning to TRBD1. Germline V gene sequence: CDR1 KGHSH, CDR2 LQKENI. Trimming removed 3 bases from V and 0 bases from J; junction bases left unmatched: 2. The length of the CDR3 is 15 residues. The CDR3 protein is CASSPQGGSNQPQHF. The CDR3 DNA reads TGTGCCAGCTCACCGCAGGGGGGTAGCAATCAGCCCCAGCATTTT. The full variable domain, its missing parts supplied by reference TRBV18 and TRBJ1-5, is NAGVMQNPRHLVRRRGQEARLRCSPMKGHSHVYWYRQLPEEGLKFMVYLQKENIIDESGMPKERFSAEFPKEGPSILRIQQVVRGDSAAYFCASSPQGGSNQPQHFGDGTRLSIL.

The V call is TRBV15, the J call TRBJ1-5; D remains unclear. This CDR3 has 15 residues. V was shortened by 5 bases and J by 6 bases, with 17 bases between the two germline ends. The germline gives CDR1 LNHNV, CDR2 YYDKDF (reference sequence). CDR3 sequence reads: CATSRIDGGFQPQHF. Here the CDR3 DNA reads TGTGCCACCAGCCGGATTGACGGAGGGTTTCAGCCCCAGCATTTT. Filled out from reference TRBV15 and TRBJ1-5, the complete variable domain reads DAMVIQNPRYQVTQFGKPVTLSCSQTLNHNVMYWYQQKSSQAPKLLFHYYDKDFNNEADTPDNFQSRRPNTSFCFLDIRSPGLGDTAMYLCATSRIDGGFQPQHFGDGTRLSIL.

This clone was seen a few times. The gene calls are TRBV4-2 and TRBJ2-7; possibly TRBD1 for D (6 bases). The CDR3 extends over 15 amino acids. Germline values: CDR1 LGHNA, CDR2 YNFKEQ. Trimming cost V 0 bases and J 2 bases, with 11 bases left between them. The CDR3 sequence is CASSQEVQGTYEQYF. The CDR3 region has the DNA TGTGCCAGCAGCCAAGAAGTCCAGGGGACCTACGAGCAGTACTTC.

The CDR3 bases are TGTGCCAGCAGCCTAGCGGGAGGATCCACAGATACGCAGTATTTT. Protein sequence: CASSLAGGSTDTQYF. The chain is built from TRBV7-3 and TRBJ2-3, with TRBD2 matching 11 bases. The CDR3 runs to 15 residues. Trimming at V came to 5 bases and at J to 2 bases, leaving 3 bases not matched to a gene. Germline V gene lookup returns CDR1 SGHTA and CDR2 FQGTGA.

The chain uses TRBV5-1 and TRBJ2-7; 10 nucleotides agree with TRBD1. With V trimmed by 4 bases and J by 7 bases, 5 bases remained unmatched. CDR3 length: 13 amino acids. Per the germline V gene, CDR1 is SGHRS and CDR2 is YFSETQ. CDR3 protein: CASSIDRGREQYF. In nucleotides, the CDR3 is TGCGCCAGCAGCATCGACAGGGGGCGTGAGCAGTACTTC.

The genes are TRBV4-2 and TRBJ2-5, with 7 positions matching TRBD1. The V and J ends lost 4 bases and 5 bases, in that order; junction bases with no gene match: 7. CDR3 length equals 14 residues. Looked up from germline, CDR1 is LGHNA and CDR2 is YNFKEQ. The CDR3 nucleotides read TGTGCCAGCAGCCGGTCACAGGGGTCGGAGACCCAGTACTTC. Its translation is CASSRSQGSETQYF.

This clone qualifies as medium-sized. V and J are TRBV30 and TRBJ1-1; D gene uncertain. Germline CDR1 and CDR2: GTSNPN and SVGIG (reference sequence). The CDR3 extends over 12 amino acids. V gave up 2 bases and J gave up 1 base, with 5 bases separating them. CDR3 DNA sequence: TGTGCCTGGAGTCCTTGGAACACTGAAGCTTTCTTT. This sequence encodes CAWSPWNTEAFF.

The CDR3 loop is CASLGVRGYTF. For the CDR3, the DNA is TGTGCCAGCTTGGGCGTTCGAGGCTACACCTTC. The chain carries TRBV6-5 and TRBJ1-2; D gene ambiguous. The CDR3 loop spans 11 amino acids. V lost 8 bases and J 8 bases, leaving 12 bases between the germline ends. Germline V gene sequence: CDR1 MNHEY, CDR2 SVGAGI.

The CDR3 sequence: CASSAREGYEQYF. DNA of the CDR3: TGTGCCAGCAGTGCACGAGAGGGATACGAGCAGTACTTC. The chain combines TRBV6-1 with TRBJ2-7; D may be TRBD2 (5 bases). Germline V gene data show CDR1 as MNHNS and CDR2 as SASEGT. The CDR3 has 13 residues. V was trimmed by 4 bases and J by 4 bases, leaving 11 bases between them.

A few counts support this clone. The J gene is TRBJ2-7, the V gene TRBV5-6; TRBD2 might be the D (5 bases). V lost 0 bases and J 5 bases, leaving 15 bases between the germline ends. Germline V gives CDR1 SGHDT, CDR2 YYEEEE. The CDR3 extends over 15 amino acids. CDR3 sequence reads: CASSLVVGEAHEQYF. Written as DNA, the CDR3 is TGTGCCAGCAGCTTGGTTGTGGGAGAGGCCCACGAGCAGTACTTC.

The V call is TRBV6-6, the J call TRBJ1-3, with D perhaps TRBD1 (6 bases). Germline-derived CDR1 and CDR2 are MNHNY and SVGAGI (reference sequence). The CDR3 is 13 amino acids. Trimming cost V 6 bases and J 4 bases, with 10 bases left between them. The CDR3 is CASSLGTGNTIYF. CDR3 DNA sequence: TGTGCCAGCAGCCTTGGGACAGGAAACACCATATATTTT.

The rearrangement uses TRBV4-1 and TRBJ2-7; 13 bases map to TRBD2. This CDR3 comprises 16 residues. The germline V gene encodes CDR1 MGHRA and CDR2 YSYEKL. Trimming removed 2 bases from V and 6 bases from J; junction bases left unmatched: 7. The CDR3 DNA reads as TGCGCCAGCAGCCAATCTAGGACTAGCGGGAGTAGCGAGCAGTACTTC. Translated, it gives CASSQSRTSGSSEQYF.

The chain combines TRBV5-4 with TRBJ1-5; a possible D gene is TRBD1 (6 bases). V shed 1 base and J shed 4 bases, with 9 bases lying between them. The CDR3 sequence is 14 residues long. Germline V CDR1 and CDR2: SGHNT, YYREEE (reference sequence). The CDR3 is CASSLKGGNQPQHF. The CDR3 nucleotides read TGTGCCAGCAGCTTGAAGGGGGGGAATCAGCCCCAGCATTTT.

The chain employs TRBV19 and TRBJ2-2; D may be TRBD1 (6 bases). Germline CDR1 and CDR2: LNHDA and SQIVND (reference sequence). The CDR3 totals 15 residues. Trimming stripped 1 base from V and 9 bases from J, with 15 bases between. In DNA form, the CDR3 reads TGTGCCAGTAGTATAGCTTCCCGGGACAACCGGGAGCTGTTTTTT. This encodes CASSIASRDNRELFF.

The chain links TRBV7-2 to TRBJ2-2; possibly TRBD2 for D (6 bases). Looked up from germline, CDR1 is SGHTA and CDR2 is FQGNSA. V was trimmed by 5 bases and J by 4 bases, leaving 11 bases between them. The CDR3 consists of 14 residues. For the CDR3, the DNA is TGTGCCAGCAGCCCCGGGGGTGGCACCGGGGAGCTGTTTTTT. As protein: CASSPGGGTGELFF.

V gene TRBV6-5 combines with J gene TRBJ1-2; TRBD1 matches 7 bases. With V trimmed by 6 bases and J by 4 bases, 8 bases remained unmatched. The CDR3 sequence is 14 residues long. CDR1 and CDR2 (germline): MNHEY, SVGAGI. The CDR3 loop is CASSRDRDLYGYTF. The CDR3 DNA sequence: TGTGCCAGCAGCCGGGACAGAGACCTCTATGGCTACACCTTC.

The CDR3 DNA is TGTGCCAGCTCACGAGCCGGGACAGGGTCTGGAAACACCATATATTTT. This translates into CASSRAGTGSGNTIYF. The V and J genes are TRBV18 and TRBJ1-3; the match to TRBD1 covers 9 bases. This CDR3 is 16 amino acids long. With V trimmed by 4 bases and J by 1 base, 5 bases remained unmatched. Germline CDR1 reads KGHSH; CDR2 reads LQKENI.

This clone was picked up one time. The chain carries TRBV6-1 and TRBJ2-3, with TRBD2 matching over 8 bases. The CDR3 is 16 amino acids. J lost 4 bases, V lost 1 base, and 7 bases had no gene match. The germline V gene encodes CDR1 MNHNS and CDR2 SASEGT. CDR3 protein: CASSEVPGGPSDTQYF. CDR3 DNA sequence: TGTGCCAGCAGTGAAGTTCCGGGAGGGCCCTCAGATACGCAGTATTTT.

The chain recombines TRBV4-1 with TRBJ2-3, with 10 bases matching TRBD2. There are 15 residues in the CDR3. The germline V gene encodes CDR1 MGHRA and CDR2 YSYEKL. The trim removed 11 bases at V and 3 bases at J, leaving 11 bases unmatched. The CDR3 is CAGPGSGRATDTQYF. The DNA of the CDR3 is TGCGCCGGTCCCGGGAGCGGGAGGGCGACAGATACGCAGTATTTT.

The V and J genes are TRBV5-5 and TRBJ1-4; D gene ambiguous. The V gene lost 1 base and the J gene lost 7 bases, with 11 bases spanning the gap. The length of the CDR3 is 14 residues. Looked up from germline, CDR1 is SGHKS and CDR2 is YYEKEE (reference sequence). The CDR3 DNA sequence: TGTGCCAGCAGCTTGTTTGGTCGGGGTGAAAAACTGTTTTTT. Protein sequence: CASSLFGRGEKLFF. Together with reference TRBV5-5 and TRBJ1-4, the CDR3 gives the full variable domain: DAGVTQSPTHLIKTRGQQVTLRCSPISGHKSVSWYQQVLGQGPQFIFQYYEKEERGRGNFPDRFSARQFPNYSSELNVNALLLGDSALYLCASSLFGRGEKLFFGSGTQLSVL.

There are a few counts of this clone. V gene TRBV11-2 combines with J gene TRBJ2-3, with 12 nucleotides matching TRBD2. This CDR3 is 15 amino acids long. J was trimmed by 5 bases and V by 3 bases; bases with no gene match: 3. Germline assignment: CDR1 SGHAT and CDR2 FQNNGV. CDR3 residues: CASSFGLAGKDTQYF. CDR3 nucleotides: TGTGCCAGCAGCTTTGGACTAGCGGGGAAAGATACGCAGTATTTT.

The rearrangement joins TRBV5-4 to TRBJ2-1; TRBD2 matches 13 bases. The germline V gene encodes CDR1 SGHNT and CDR2 YYREEE (reference sequence). The CDR3 has 15 residues. V shed 4 bases and J 10 bases; nucleotides not matched to a gene: 8. The CDR3, as DNA: TGTGCCAGCAGCACGGGACTAGCGGGGTTTGGGGAGCAGTTCTTC. This encodes CASSTGLAGFGEQFF.

V usage is TRBV18 and J usage is TRBJ2-1, with 10 bases fitting TRBD2. The trim removed 1 base at V and 8 bases at J, leaving 8 bases unmatched. The CDR3 contains 16 residues. Germline CDR1 KGHSH, CDR2 LQKENI. CDR3 amino acids: CASSPLAGGSMYEQFF. The CDR3 nucleotides read TGTGCCAGCTCACCACTAGCGGGGGGTTCCATGTATGAGCAGTTCTTC.